The 2 T cell receptor beta chains presented below share a single source sample, sequenced in a study of cytomegalovirus exposure and HLA in healthy donors. Clones were read by immunoSEQ multiplex PCR, and TCRdb kept only the in-frame ones, dropping some. The repertoire holds around 170,000 clones, 85% seen once, with roughly 15% in the top ten. Sequencing was performed on PBMCs. The origin of the receptors is a young man in good health and CMV-seropositive.

This chain connects TRBV7-2 to TRBJ2-7, with 13 bases fitting TRBD2. V was pared by 1 base and J by 6 bases, with 12 bases of the junction left unmatched. There are 18 residues in the CDR3. Germline V gives CDR1 SGHTA, CDR2 FQGNSA. The CDR3 nucleotides are TGTGCCAGCAGCTTAGGTGCGTGGACTAGCGGGAGAATCGGCGAGCAGTACTTC. Translating it yields CASSLGAWTSGRIGEQYF.

The gene calls are TRBV11-2 and TRBJ2-7, with D hard to call. CDR1 is SGHAT and CDR2 is FQNNGV in the germline V gene. V was clipped by 0 bases and J by 2 bases, with 5 bases between them. The CDR3 loop spans 13 amino acids. The CDR3 loop reads CASSLESTYEQYF. In nucleotides, the CDR3 is TGTGCCAGCAGCTTAGAGTCCACCTACGAGCAGTACTTC.